This T cell receptor beta chain emerged from a study of blood T cells in healthy people across ages. General study points: Observed TCR beta diversity per million T cells went down as age went up. This fall followed a roughly linear course with age. Long-lived donors exceeded aged donors in naive CD4+ cells and diversity.

Germline CDR1 is SNHLY and CDR2 is FYNNEI. This CDR3 has 16 amino acids. Note on this clonotype: Its specificity is unknown. The junction differs from germline at one of its ends, possibly a read error.

Alongside a J-beta primer mix, a sample-barcoded 5' primer served in a second PCR lasting 7 to 11 cycles. TCRdb analysed the 5' RACE reads with MiXCR anew, one entry per CDR3 protein. The sample has fewer than 1.5 million distinct CDR3 sequences, 42% seen once; the top ten hold approximately 7.9%. Sequenced input: blood. The origin of this receptor is a woman between 18 and 29 years old in good health. This chain links TRBV2 with TRBJ2-3; 14 bases are shared with TRBD2. CDR3 sequence reads: CVSSEGTSGRSDTQYF. Written as DNA, the CDR3 is TGTGTCAGCAGTGAAGGGACTAGCGGGAGATCGGATACGCAGTATTTT.